This TCR beta chain was profiled in a study of T cells in Graves' hyperthyroidism and ophthalmopathy (dated by TCRdb to the late 2010s). Background on the whole study: Peripheral blood was collected at initial diagnosis, before any treatment. To identify distinguishing TCR V-J signatures, a discovery cohort of 90 to 100 patients was used, comprising 40 to 45 with Graves' ophthalmopathy and 57 with stable Graves' hyperthyroidism. An independent validation cohort of 18 to 20 hyperthyroidism patients and 15 or so patients who later progressed to ophthalmopathy tested prospective prediction of ophthalmopathy. The roughly 91 discovery patients were randomly split 7:3 into training and test sets. In about 6 Graves' hyperthyroidism patients, the study also compared T-cell repertoires from thyroid tissue with T-cell repertoires from blood. Once sampling was done, hyperthyroidism patients were given methimazole at a starting dose of 30 mg daily, whereas ophthalmopathy patients were given high-dose intravenous methylprednisolone. The paper describes TCR Vbeta CDR3 sequencing of some 130 peripheral blood samples, made up of about 41 ophthalmopathy patients, 70 to 75 hyperthyroidism patients and 17 progressor patients. Study-wide conclusions, independent of this receptor: Sample size was not statistically predetermined, and blinding of investigators to group allocation was not performed. Most expanded thyroid clonotypes (frequency above 0.001) were also found in blood, which suggests that blood repertoires may mirror thyroid immune responses. In validation, the model predicted progression to ophthalmopathy with approximately 71% sensitivity and approximately 78% specificity, a median of 6.5 months before onset. A 13 V-J signature model separated ophthalmopathy from stable hyperthyroidism, with approximately 86% sensitivity and 81% to 83% specificity in cross-validation and 80%/75% in testing.

The TCR beta CDR3 regions were amplified from the RNA transcripts. For the first round of RT-PCR on the TCR CDR3, the HTBI primer set was used together with the Qiagen OneStep RT-PCR kit. A second multiplex PCR round built the libraries, followed by size selection and purification. The libraries were sequenced on an Illumina HiSeq2000 using paired-end 100 bp reads. On the study's bioinformatics: SOAPnuke was used to process the raw data, with reads discarded if the reads contained adapters or uncalled bases, had a mean Phred below 15, or lacked an exact constant-primer or identifier match. COPE v1.2.5 was used to merge the high-quality paired reads, and each unique nucleotide sequence was defined as a clonotype. MiTCR v1.1 was used to align the clonotypes against IMGT TRBV, TRBD and TRBJ reference segments. Only V-J combinations with frequency above 0.0001, covering about 99% of repertoires, were analysed. The TCS score was defined as F50 (clonal expansion) divided by E x V (chaos), with BLOSUM62-based TCRdist calculated between CDR3 peptides within each V-J. Welch's t-statistics and random forest reduced some 510 V-J features to 10 to 15, which were used in a naive Bayes classifier (R e1071). Thyroid-blood repertoire similarity was quantified with the Morisita-Horn index. Through fastp at Q25 and MiXCR, TCRdb rebuilt clones from the public reads, retaining in-frame beta chains. CDR3 protein sequences are deduplicated, and each keeps its most common genes and DNA. Clone size and V and J calls follow TCRdb, not the original study. The sample has about 840,000 distinct CDR3 sequences on record, over 35% of them singletons. The top ten constitute 8.9% of the sample.

This clonotype was observed a few times. Its target antigen remains unknown. There are no base qualities to consult, and no much larger clone falls within one base. Graves' hyperthyroidism was defined as stable when no progression to ophthalmopathy occurred over 18 months of follow-up. Hyperthyroidism patients were newly diagnosed, with disease duration under 2 months, and aged 18 to 65 years. The study excluded patients with uncontrolled infections, other autoimmune diseases, pregnancy or lactation. Diagnoses relied on clinical symptoms, serum thyroxine and TRAb, thyroid ultrasound and orbital computed tomography. PBMCs were separated from 8 to 10 ml of fresh peripheral blood using Ficoll-Paque density gradient centrifugation. Trizol reagent was used to extract total RNA, and RNA quality was then checked on an Agilent 2100 Bioanalyzer. Including cysteine and phenylalanine, the CDR3 has 13 amino acids. Only the CDR3 part of the read is kept: 39 bases, read in frame from the first base. Trimming removed 6 bases from V and 5 bases from J, leaving 14 bases between the germline ends. CDR1 SGHTA and CDR2 FQGNSA were looked up in the germline V gene.

This sequence originates from a man younger than 30 with Graves' hyperthyroidism. The sample consisted of blood. The rearranged segments are TRBV7-2 and TRBJ2-7, with the D gene uncertain. The CDR3 amino acid sequence is: CASSFPDPDEQYF. The bases are TGTGCCAGCAGTTTCCCCGATCCTGACGAGCAGTACTTC.